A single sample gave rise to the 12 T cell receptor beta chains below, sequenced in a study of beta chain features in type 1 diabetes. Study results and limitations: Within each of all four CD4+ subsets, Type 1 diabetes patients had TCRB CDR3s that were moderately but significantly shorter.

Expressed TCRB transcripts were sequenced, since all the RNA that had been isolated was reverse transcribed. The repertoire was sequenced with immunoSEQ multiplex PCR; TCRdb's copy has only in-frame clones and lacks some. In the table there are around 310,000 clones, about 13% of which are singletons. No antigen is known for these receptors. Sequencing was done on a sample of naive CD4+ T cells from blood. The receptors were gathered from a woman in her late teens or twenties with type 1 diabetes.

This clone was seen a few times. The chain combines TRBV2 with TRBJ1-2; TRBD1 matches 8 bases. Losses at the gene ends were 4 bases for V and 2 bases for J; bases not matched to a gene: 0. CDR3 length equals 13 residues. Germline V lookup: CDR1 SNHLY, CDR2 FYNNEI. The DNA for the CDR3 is TGTGCCAGCAGTGGACAGGGGAACTATGGCTACACCTTC. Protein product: CASSGQGNYGYTF.

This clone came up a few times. The CDR3, as DNA: TGTGCCAGCAGGGTACAGACAGGGTCAGGCACTGAAGCTTTCTTT. It codes for CASRVQTGSGTEAFF. This sequence joins TRBV2 and TRBJ1-1; 7 bases agree with TRBD1. The J segment lost 4 bases and the V segment lost 6 bases, leaving 11 bases of the junction unmatched. The germline CDR1 and CDR2 sequences are SNHLY and FYNNEI. This CDR3 has 15 residues.

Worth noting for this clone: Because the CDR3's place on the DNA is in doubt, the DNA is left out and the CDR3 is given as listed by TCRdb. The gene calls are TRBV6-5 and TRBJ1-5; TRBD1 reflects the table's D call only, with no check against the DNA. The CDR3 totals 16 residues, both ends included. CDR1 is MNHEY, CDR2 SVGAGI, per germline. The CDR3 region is CASSSSNRAQNQPQHF.

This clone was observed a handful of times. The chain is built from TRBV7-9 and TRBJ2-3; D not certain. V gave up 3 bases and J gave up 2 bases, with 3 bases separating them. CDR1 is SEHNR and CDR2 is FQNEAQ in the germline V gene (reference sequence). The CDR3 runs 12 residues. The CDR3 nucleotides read TGTGCCAGCAGCTTCAACACAGATACGCAGTATTTT. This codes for CASSFNTDTQYF.

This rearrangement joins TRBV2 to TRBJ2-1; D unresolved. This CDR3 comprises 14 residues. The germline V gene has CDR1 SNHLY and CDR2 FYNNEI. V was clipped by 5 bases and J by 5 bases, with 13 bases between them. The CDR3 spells CASSTRIRDNEQFF. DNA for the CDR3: TGTGCCAGCAGTACCCGGATACGGGACAATGAGCAGTTCTTC.

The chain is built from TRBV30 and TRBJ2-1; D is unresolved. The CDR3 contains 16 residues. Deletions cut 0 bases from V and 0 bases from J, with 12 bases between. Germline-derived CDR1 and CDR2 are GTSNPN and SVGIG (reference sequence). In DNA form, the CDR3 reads TGTGCCTGGAGTGTGTCCCATTACAGCTCCTACAATGAGCAGTTCTTC. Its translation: CAWSVSHYSSYNEQFF. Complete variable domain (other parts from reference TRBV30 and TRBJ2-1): SQTIHQWPATLVQPVGSPLSLECTVEGTSNPNLYWYRQAAGRGLQLLFYSVGIGQISSEVPQNLSASRPQDRQFILSSKKLLLSDSGFYLCAWSVSHYSSYNEQFFGPGTRLTVL.

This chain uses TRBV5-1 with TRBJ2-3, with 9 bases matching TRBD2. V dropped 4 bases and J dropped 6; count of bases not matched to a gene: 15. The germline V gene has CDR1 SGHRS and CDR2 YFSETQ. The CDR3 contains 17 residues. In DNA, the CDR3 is TGCGCCAGCAGCCCACCCCAATTAGCGGGAGCTTTTGATACGCAGTATTTT. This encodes CASSPPQLAGAFDTQYF.

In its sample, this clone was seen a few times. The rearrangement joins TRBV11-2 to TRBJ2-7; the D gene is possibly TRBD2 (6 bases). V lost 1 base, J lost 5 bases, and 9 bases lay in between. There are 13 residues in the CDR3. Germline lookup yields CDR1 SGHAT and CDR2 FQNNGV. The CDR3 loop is CASSLGWRDEQYF. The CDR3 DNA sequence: TGTGCCAGCAGCTTAGGGTGGAGGGACGAGCAGTACTTC.

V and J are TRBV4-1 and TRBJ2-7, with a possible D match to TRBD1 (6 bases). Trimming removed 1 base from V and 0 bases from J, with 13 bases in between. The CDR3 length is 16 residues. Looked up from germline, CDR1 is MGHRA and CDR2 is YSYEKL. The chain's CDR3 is CASSQAQGYYSYEQYF. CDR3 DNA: TGCGCCAGCAGCCAAGCACAGGGCTACTACTCCTACGAGCAGTACTTC.

Here the CDR3 DNA reads TGTGCCTGGAGACCGAATTACAGGGACCTTCGGGAAAAACTGTTTTTT. The encoded protein is CAWRPNYRDLREKLFF. This chain links TRBV30 with TRBJ1-4; the D gene is possibly TRBD1 (6 bases). The germline CDR1 and CDR2 sequences are GTSNPN and SVGIG (reference sequence). The V gene lost 3 bases and the J gene lost 8 bases, with 22 bases spanning the gap. This CDR3 region has 16 residues.

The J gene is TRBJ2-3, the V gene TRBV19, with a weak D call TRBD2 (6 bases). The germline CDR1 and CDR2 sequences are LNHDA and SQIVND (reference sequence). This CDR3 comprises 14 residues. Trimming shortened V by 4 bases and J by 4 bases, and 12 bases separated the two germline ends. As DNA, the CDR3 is TGTGCCAGTAGTACGGGAGTGGGCGCAGATACGCAGTATTTT. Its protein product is CASSTGVGADTQYF.

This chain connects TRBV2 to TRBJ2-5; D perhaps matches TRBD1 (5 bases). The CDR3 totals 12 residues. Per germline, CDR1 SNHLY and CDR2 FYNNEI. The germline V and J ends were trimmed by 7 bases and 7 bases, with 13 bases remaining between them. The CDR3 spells CASTSLGRTQYF. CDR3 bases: TGTGCCAGCACCTCCTTGGGGCGGACCCAGTACTTC. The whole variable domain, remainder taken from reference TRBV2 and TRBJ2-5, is EPEVTQTPSHQVTQMGQEVILRCVPISNHLYFYWYRQILGQKVEFLVSFYNNEISEKSEIFDDQFSVERPDGSNFTLKIRSTKLEDSAMYFCASTSLGRTQYFGPGTRLLVL.